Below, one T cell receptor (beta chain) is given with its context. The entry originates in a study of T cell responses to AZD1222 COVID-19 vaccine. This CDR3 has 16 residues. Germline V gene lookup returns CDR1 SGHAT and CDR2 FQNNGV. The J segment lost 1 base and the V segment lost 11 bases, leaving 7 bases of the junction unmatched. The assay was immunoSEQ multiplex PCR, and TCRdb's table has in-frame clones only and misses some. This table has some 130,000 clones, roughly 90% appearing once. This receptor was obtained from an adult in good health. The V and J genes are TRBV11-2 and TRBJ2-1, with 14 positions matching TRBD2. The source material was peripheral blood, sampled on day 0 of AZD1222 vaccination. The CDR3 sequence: CASGLAGARSYNEQFF. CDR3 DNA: TGTGCCTCGGGACTAGCGGGAGCAAGGTCCTACAATGAGCAGTTCTTC.